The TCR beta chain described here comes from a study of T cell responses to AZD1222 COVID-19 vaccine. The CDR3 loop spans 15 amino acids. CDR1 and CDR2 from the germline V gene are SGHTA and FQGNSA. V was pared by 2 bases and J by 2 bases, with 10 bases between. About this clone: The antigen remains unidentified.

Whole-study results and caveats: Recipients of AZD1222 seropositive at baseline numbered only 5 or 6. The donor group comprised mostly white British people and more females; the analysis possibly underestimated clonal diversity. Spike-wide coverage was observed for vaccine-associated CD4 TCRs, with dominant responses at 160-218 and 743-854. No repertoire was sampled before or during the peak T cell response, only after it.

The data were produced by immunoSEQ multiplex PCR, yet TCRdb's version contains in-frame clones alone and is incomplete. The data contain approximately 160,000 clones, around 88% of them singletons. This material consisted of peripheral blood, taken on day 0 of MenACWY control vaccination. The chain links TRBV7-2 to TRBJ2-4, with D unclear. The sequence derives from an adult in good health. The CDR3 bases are TGTGCCAGCAGCTTAAGGGCTGGAACCAAAAACATTCAGTACTTC. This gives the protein CASSLRAGTKNIQYF. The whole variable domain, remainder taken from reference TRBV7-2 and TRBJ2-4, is GAGVSQSPSNKVTEKGKDVELRCDPISGHTALYWYRQSLGQGLEFLIYFQGNSAPDKSGLPSDRFSAERTGGSVSTLTIQRTQQEDSAVYLCASSLRAGTKNIQYFGAGTRLSVL.